This TCR beta chain emerged from a study of blood T cell repertoires in COVID-19. In the source study's methods: For nucleated cells, counts were estimated from reference gene primer amplification. The protocol was immunoSEQ multiplex PCR, while the TCRdb copy is restricted to in-frame clones and leaves out a portion. That table gives V, J and clone size, and the DNA gave D and trimming. This sample has over 200,000 clones, with about 90% found just once. Germline V gives CDR1 LNHDA, CDR2 SQIVND (reference sequence). This CDR3 contains 13 residues. V was pared by 10 bases and J by 4 bases, with 6 bases of the junction left unmatched.

The sequence derives from a middle-aged man with active or convalescent COVID-19. V is TRBV19 and J is TRBJ1-5, with TRBD1 matching 8 bases. Sequenced material: peripheral blood. The CDR3 nucleotides are TGTGCCACCCAGGGGGCCCAAAATCAGCCCCAGCATTTT. Its translation is CATQGAQNQPQHF.